This entry concerns a single T cell receptor beta chain. Its specificity is unknown. Patients counted as stable if ophthalmopathy did not develop within 18 months. Isolation of PBMCs was performed on around 9.3 ml fresh peripheral blood. Germline V gives CDR1 KGHDR, CDR2 SFDVKD. The CDR3 totals 14 residues. V shed 3 bases and J shed 5 bases, with 12 bases lying between them. The source of the sample is a study of T cells in Graves' hyperthyroidism and ophthalmopathy. Study-level results: Most thyroid clonotypes that were expanded above 0.001 also turned up in blood. Stable hyperthyroidism was separated from ophthalmopathy by a model based on 13 V-J features.

There were TCR beta CDR3 regions amplified from RNA transcripts. RT-PCR in the first round (using the HTBI primer set) targeted the TCR CDR3. One entry per CDR3 protein results from TCRdb running MiXCR on the multiplex PCR reads. This table has 300,000 to 400,000 distinct CDR3 sequences, approximately 15% appearing once. The TCR was taken from a woman in her sixties with Graves' hyperthyroidism. Input material: blood. The chain links TRBV24-1 to TRBJ2-5; a possible D gene is TRBD1 (6 bases). CDR3 sequence: CATSDVGAGETQYF. The CDR3 coding sequence is TGTGCCACCAGTGATGTGGGGGCAGGGGAGACCCAGTACTTC.